The next 5 T cell receptor beta chains were all read from a single sample in a study of T-cell reconstitution after alpha-beta-depleted transplantation in children. A TCRbeta library incorporating unique molecular identifiers was prepared. Each CDR3 protein gets one entry after TCRdb re-called the PCR reads with MiXCR. The data show 280,000 or so distinct CDR3 sequences, around a tenth seen once. The material sequenced was peripheral blood, taken 180 days after TCRalphabeta/CD19-depleted stem cell transplant. The source of these receptors is a male patient aged 2-15 years who had a stem cell transplant for chronic granulomatous disease, so the T cells may come from the graft donor.

This clonotype was counted many times. V and J are TRBV7-2 and TRBJ2-3; D unclear. This CDR3 is 16 amino acids long. V was pared by 6 bases and J by 2 bases, with 18 bases between. Germline CDR1 SGHTA, CDR2 FQGNSA. CDR3: CASRQGWGAPTDTQYF. In DNA, the CDR3 is TGTGCCAGCAGGCAAGGTTGGGGTGCTCCCACAGATACGCAGTATTTT.

This clonotype was seen at least ten times. The gene calls are TRBV12-3 or TRBV12-4 and TRBJ2-7; D remains unclear. This CDR3 is built from 13 residues. Deletions cut 7 bases from V and 2 bases from J, with 12 bases between. CDR3 in amino acids: CASTRPPTYEQYF. DNA for the CDR3: TGTGCCAGCACGAGACCACCCACCTACGAGCAGTACTTC.

CDR3 in amino acids: CASTMGALGREQFF. CDR3 DNA sequence: TGTGCCAGTACCATGGGAGCACTAGGGCGTGAGCAGTTCTTC. The chain employs TRBV19 and TRBJ2-1, with TRBD2 as a possible D gene (5 bases). Trimming stripped 7 bases from V and 9 bases from J, with 19 bases between. Germline CDR1 and CDR2: LNHDA and SQIVND (reference sequence). CDR3 size: 14 residues.

This clonotype was seen a handful of times. The chain carries TRBV2 and TRBJ2-1; D possibly matches TRBD1 or TRBD2 (5 bases each). With 6 bases removed from V and 4 bases from J, the gap between germline ends came to 19 bases. CDR1 and CDR2 from the germline V gene are SNHLY and FYNNEI. The CDR3 extends over 16 amino acids. CDR3: CASRATGPLYYNEQFF. The DNA of the CDR3 is TGTGCCAGCAGGGCTACGGGGCCGTTATATTACAATGAGCAGTTCTTC.

V and J are TRBV12-3 or TRBV12-4 and TRBJ2-2, with D perhaps TRBD1 or TRBD2 (5 bases each). This CDR3 region has 16 residues. The V and J ends lost 10 bases and 6 bases respectively, with 24 bases between them. The CDR3 spells CAIGVGAKFIPGELFF. DNA for the CDR3: TGTGCCATCGGGGTCGGGGCGAAATTTATACCCGGGGAGCTGTTTTTT.